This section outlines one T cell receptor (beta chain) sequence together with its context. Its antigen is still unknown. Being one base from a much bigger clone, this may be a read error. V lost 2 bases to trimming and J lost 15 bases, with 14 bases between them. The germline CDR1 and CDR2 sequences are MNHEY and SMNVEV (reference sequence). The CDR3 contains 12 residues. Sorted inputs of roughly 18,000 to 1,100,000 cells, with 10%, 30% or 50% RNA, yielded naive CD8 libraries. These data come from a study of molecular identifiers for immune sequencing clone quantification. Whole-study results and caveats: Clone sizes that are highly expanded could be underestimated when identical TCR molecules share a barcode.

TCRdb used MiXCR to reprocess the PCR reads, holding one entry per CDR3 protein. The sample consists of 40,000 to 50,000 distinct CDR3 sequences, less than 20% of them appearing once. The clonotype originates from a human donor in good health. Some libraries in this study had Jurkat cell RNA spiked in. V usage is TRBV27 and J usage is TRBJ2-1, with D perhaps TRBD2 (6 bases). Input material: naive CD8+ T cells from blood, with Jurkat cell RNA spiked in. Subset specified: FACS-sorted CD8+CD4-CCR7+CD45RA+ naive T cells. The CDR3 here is CASSLSWRELFF. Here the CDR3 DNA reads TGTGCCAGCAGTTTAAGTTGGCGGGAACTGTTCTTC.